This is a list of T cell receptor beta chains from one sample in a study of blood T cell repertoires in COVID-19. Data came from immunoSEQ multiplex PCR; TCRdb stores just in-frame clones and leaves some out. The sample includes tens of thousands of clones, roughly 81% of them seen just once. Sequenced input: peripheral blood. All receptors derive from a man in his sixties or seventies with acute or convalescent COVID-19. The CDR3 runs from the conserved cysteine through the conserved F or W. The D gene is left open where the match is weak. Only some rows state a clone size, as once, few, many or a class for expanded clones.

j_call d_call v_call clone_size cdr3_aa cdr3_nt
TRBJ2-3 TRBD2 TRBV7-9 once CASSSFGGGGDTQYF TGTGCCAGCAGCTCCTTTGGCGGGGGGGGAGATACGCAGTATTTT
TRBJ1-6 TRBD1 TRBV10-1 - CASSEGTANSPLHF TGCGCCAGCAGTGAAGGGACAGCTAATTCACCCCTCCACTTT
TRBJ2-2 TRBD1 TRBV5-4 - CASSWGTGVTGELFF TGTGCCAGCAGCTGGGGGACAGGGGTCACCGGGGAGCTGTTTTTT
TRBJ2-7 TRBD2 TRBV7-3 - CASSLRLAGGPNEQYF TGTGCCAGCAGCTTAAGACTAGCGGGAGGGCCCAACGAGCAGTACTTC
TRBJ2-1 TRBD1 TRBV19 - CATIKRDSYNEQFF TGTGCCACGATTAAACGGGACAGCTACAATGAGCAGTTCTTC
TRBJ2-1 TRBD2 TRBV5-1 - CASSFGLAGVNNEQFF TGCGCCAGCAGCTTTGGACTAGCGGGGGTCAACAATGAGCAGTTCTTC
TRBJ1-5 - TRBV19 - CASSMGGASNQPQHF TGTGCCAGTAGTATGGGCGGGGCAAGCAATCAGCCCCAGCATTTT
TRBJ1-2 - TRBV29-1 - CSVEREFHGYTF TGCAGCGTTGAACGAGAGTTCCATGGCTACACCTTC
TRBJ1-5 - TRBV5-1 - CASSLGGSNQPQHF TGCGCCAGCAGCTTGGGAGGGAGCAATCAGCCCCAGCATTTT
TRBJ2-7 - TRBV7-8 - CASSSLTSIAYEQYF TGTGCCAGCAGCTCCCTGACTAGTATCGCGTACGAGCAGTACTTC
TRBJ2-4 - TRBV7-9 once CASSLGSGLNIQYF TGTGCCAGCAGCTTAGGTAGCGGCTTAAACATTCAGTACTTC
TRBJ2-2 - TRBV6-1 - CASSETPGELFF TGTGCCAGCAGTGAGACACCCGGGGAGCTGTTTTTT
TRBJ2-2 - TRBV27 - CASSLPGTPHTGELFF TGTGCCAGCAGTTTACCCGGGACTCCCCACACCGGGGAGCTGTTTTTT
TRBJ1-1 TRBD1 TRBV9 once CASSASQGATTEAFF TGTGCCAGCAGCGCATCCCAGGGGGCGACAACTGAAGCTTTCTTT
TRBJ1-2 TRBD1 TRBV2 - CARGLTQGAGYTF TGTGCCAGAGGACTAACCCAGGGGGCCGGCTACACCTTC
TRBJ2-2 TRBD1 TRBV12-3/TRBV12-4 - CASRTGTGELFF TGTGCCAGCAGGACAGGGACCGGGGAGCTGTTTTTT
TRBJ2-7 TRBD2 TRBV15 - CATRPGGDPYEQYF TGTGCCACCAGACCCGGGGGGGACCCTTACGAGCAGTACTTC
TRBJ2-2 TRBD2 TRBV11-2 - CASSSQRERTGELFF TGTGCCAGCAGCTCCCAGCGGGAAAGGACCGGGGAGCTGTTTTTT
TRBJ1-4 - TRBV2 few CASEFKGTRNEKLFF TGTGCCAGCGAATTTAAGGGGACAAGAAATGAAAAACTGTTTTTT
TRBJ2-1 TRBD2 TRBV6-5 - CASTRAGGARNEQFF TGTGCCAGCACTAGAGCGGGGGGGGCCCGAAATGAGCAGTTCTTC
TRBJ1-2 - TRBV12-3/TRBV12-4 - CASSLVTGGGYTF TGTGCCAGCAGTTTAGTCACGGGAGGTGGCTACACCTTC
TRBJ2-7 TRBD2 TRBV5-1 - CASSFGGNEQYF TGCGCCAGCAGCTTCGGGGGGAACGAGCAGTACTTC
TRBJ2-1 - TRBV29-1 once CSVETPGGGARNEQFF TGCAGCGTTGAAACTCCCGGAGGGGGGGCGAGGAATGAGCAGTTCTTC
TRBJ1-1 - TRBV19 - CASSIVSGGTEAFF TGTGCCAGTAGTATTGTGTCCGGGGGTACTGAAGCTTTCTTT
TRBJ1-5 TRBD1 TRBV4-1 few CASSQFGWGQDHQPQHF TGCGCCAGCAGCCAATTTGGGTGGGGACAGGACCATCAGCCCCAGCATTTT
TRBJ1-1 - TRBV21-1 - CASSLTGGGNTEAFF TGTGCCAGCAGTCTGACAGGGGGCGGGAACACTGAAGCTTTCTTT
TRBJ2-5 - TRBV21-1 - CASSIRPLSSVETQYF TGTGCCAGCAGCATCCGCCCCCTTAGCTCCGTGGAGACCCAGTACTTC
TRBJ2-7 - TRBV29-1 - CSVDTETYEQYF TGCAGCGTCGACACAGAAACCTACGAGCAGTACTTC
TRBJ1-1 TRBD1 TRBV29-1 - CSVTMTGMNTEAFF TGCAGCGTTACCATGACAGGGATGAACACTGAAGCTTTCTTT
TRBJ2-3 TRBD2 TRBV10-3 - CAISETIAGRTDTQYF TGTGCCATCAGTGAGACAATAGCGGGGCGCACAGATACGCAGTATTTT
TRBJ1-1 - TRBV9 - CASSKDRVNTEAFF TGTGCCAGCAGCAAGGACAGAGTGAACACTGAAGCTTTCTTT